This is a list of T cell receptor beta chains from one sample in a study of graft-versus-host responses after intestinal transplantation. The antigens for these receptors are not known. Clones were read by immunoSEQ multiplex PCR, and TCRdb kept only the in-frame ones, dropping some. The data hold roughly 80,000 clones, with roughly 84% observed a single time. This specimen was unstimulated CD8+ T cells sorted from spleen or lymph node cells, taken before transplant. Receptors originate from a human donor who was the organ donor for an intestinal transplant. CDR3s include the opening cysteine and the closing phenylalanine or tryptophan. The order of the fields is V gene, D gene, J gene, clone size, CDR3 protein, CDR3 DNA. The D gene is left open where the match is weak. Clone size, where shown, is once, few, many, or a class for clones that have expanded.

>TRBV4-2|NA|TRBJ2-3|NA
CASSQAEIDTQYF
TGTGCCAGCAGCCAAGCAGAGATAGATACGCAGTATTTT
>TRBV10-3|TRBD1|TRBJ1-2|NA
CAISDGTGGENYGYTF
TGTGCCATCAGTGACGGGACAGGGGGGGAGAACTATGGCTACACCTTC
>TRBV7-3|TRBD2|TRBJ2-1|NA
CASSLGLGFGEQFF
TGTGCCAGCAGCCTGGGACTAGGTTTCGGTGAGCAGTTCTTC
>TRBV13|TRBD2|TRBJ2-5|NA
CASSLGGGAGETQYF
TGTGCCAGCAGCTTAGGCGGGGGGGCCGGAGAGACCCAGTACTTC
>TRBV6-5|TRBD1|TRBJ1-1|once
CASRHGRGQWAFF
TGTGCCAGCAGACACGGGAGGGGGCAGTGGGCTTTCTTT
>TRBV6-1|NA|TRBJ1-2|NA
CASSDSGSNYGYTF
TGTGCCAGCAGCGACTCAGGGTCCAACTATGGCTACACCTTC
>TRBV30|NA|TRBJ1-5|NA
CAWSVEGGNQPQHF
TGTGCCTGGAGTGTAGAAGGCGGCAATCAGCCCCAGCATTTT
>TRBV6-5|NA|TRBJ2-7|NA
CASSESGHPYEQYF
TGTGCCAGCAGTGAATCGGGACACCCCTACGAGCAGTACTTC
>TRBV7-9|NA|TRBJ1-1|NA
CASTGGKDSLNTEAFF
TGTGCCAGCACCGGCGGAAAAGACAGTCTGAACACTGAAGCTTTCTTT
>TRBV6-4|TRBD2|TRBJ2-1|few
CASSEGLGTSYEQFF
TGTGCCAGCAGTGAGGGACTAGGGACTTCATATGAGCAGTTCTTC
>TRBV23-1|TRBD1|TRBJ1-6|NA
CASSPHPEGASRSPLHF
TGCGCCAGCAGTCCCCACCCAGAGGGGGCCAGTCGGTCACCCCTCCACTTT
>TRBV5-1|TRBD2|TRBJ2-7|NA
CASSLGIAGLAGYEQYF
TGCGCCAGCAGCTTGGGTATAGCGGGACTAGCGGGCTACGAGCAGTACTTC
>TRBV4-2|NA|TRBJ1-5|once
CASSQDVGSNQPQHF
TGTGCCAGCAGCCAAGATGTCGGTAGCAATCAGCCCCAGCATTTT